What follows are 9 T cell receptor beta chains derived from one specimen sequenced in a study of T-cell memory formation after mild COVID-19. MiXCR was run by TCRdb on the 5' RACE reads, yielding one entry per CDR3 protein. This sample carries roughly 560,000 distinct CDR3 sequences, approximately 20% of them seen once, and the ten largest clones take 12%. The specimen was PBMCs or a T cell subset sorted from them (not recorded which). The source is an adult woman who had mild COVID-19 (a few samples of this study predate the infection). Cell type and time point are not known.

This clonotype has more than one count but fewer than ten. This chain links TRBV7-2 with TRBJ1-2; D is uncertain. V lost 5 bases and J lost 4, with 8 bases in between. CDR3 length equals 12 residues. CDR1 is SGHTA and CDR2 is FQGNSA in the germline V gene. CDR3 sequence (DNA): TGTGCCAGCAGCCCCCAACGCTATGGCTACACCTTC. Translating it yields CASSPQRYGYTF.

The chain carries TRBV3-1 and TRBJ2-3; D might be TRBD1 (5 bases). This CDR3 has 17 residues. V was cut by 1 base and J by 3 bases, with 17 bases left in between. Germline-derived CDR1 and CDR2 are LGHDT and YNNKEL (reference sequence). CDR3 DNA: TGTGCCAGCAGCCAAGGGCGAGGTAGGGGTGGGACAGATACGCAGTATTTT. Translated: CASSQGRGRGGTDTQYF.

This clonotype has only a few counts. This chain connects TRBV7-9 to TRBJ2-7, with D hard to call. V was trimmed by 2 bases and J by 6 bases, leaving 11 bases between them. This CDR3 region has 13 residues. Germline CDR1 SEHNR, CDR2 FQNEAQ (reference sequence). The CDR3 here is CASSLSSSLEQYF. The CDR3 nucleotides read TGTGCCAGCAGCTTATCCTCCTCGCTCGAGCAGTACTTC.

The rearrangement links TRBV4-1 to TRBJ1-1; 7 bases align to TRBD1. J lost 2 bases, V lost 2 bases, and 5 bases had no gene match. This CDR3 has 15 amino acids. CDR1 is MGHRA, CDR2 YSYEKL, per germline. The CDR3 DNA sequence: TGCGCCAGCAGCCAACTAGACAGGGTTAACACTGAAGCTTTCTTT. Translating it yields CASSQLDRVNTEAFF.

The V call is TRBV7-7, the J call TRBJ2-5; D may be TRBD2 (7 bases). V lost 5 bases to trimming and J lost 8 bases, with 27 bases between them. CDR1 and CDR2 (germline): SSHAT, FNYEAQ (reference sequence). This CDR3 is 17 amino acids long. In nucleotides, the CDR3 is TGTGCCAGCAGCCCCACGGCGGGGGCAGGAGAGGGAGAAACCCAGTACTTC. It is translated as CASSPTAGAGEGETQYF.

This clonotype was seen repeatedly, ten times or more. The gene calls are TRBV10-3 and TRBJ2-1, with TRBD1 matching over 8 bases. The CDR3 covers 17 residues. Germline CDR1 ENHRY, CDR2 SYGVKD. V dropped 2 bases and J dropped 3; count of bases not matched to a gene: 9. CDR3 nucleotide sequence: TGTGCCATCAGTGAGCCGGACAGGGTTCACGACTACAATGAGCAGTTCTTC. It encodes CAISEPDRVHDYNEQFF.

The chain recombines TRBV7-6 with TRBJ1-4; a weak D match, TRBD1 (5 bases). V shed 3 bases and J shed 5 bases, with 10 bases lying between them. This CDR3 spans 14 amino acids. The V gene's germline CDR1 is SGHVS and CDR2 FNYEAQ. CDR3 residues: CASSLGPGNEKLFF. CDR3 sequence (DNA): TGTGCCAGCAGCTTGGGACCTGGCAATGAAAAACTGTTTTTT.

This clonotype has only a few counts. CDR3 in DNA: TGTGCCAGCAGTACAACCCGGCGCGGGCTATCCTACGAGCAGTACTTC. Translated: CASSTTRRGLSYEQYF. V is TRBV6-2 or TRBV6-3 and J is TRBJ2-7; TRBD2 might be the D (5 bases). The CDR3 runs 16 residues. Trimming cost V 5 bases and J 1 base, with 18 bases left between them. The germline V gene encodes CDR1 MNHEY and CDR2 SVGEGT.

This clonotype has only a few counts. The chain employs TRBV20-1 and TRBJ2-3; 8 positions agree with TRBD2. Germline assignment: CDR1 DFQATT and CDR2 SNEGSKA (reference sequence). The trim removed 6 bases at V and 2 bases at J, leaving 7 bases unmatched. The CDR3 is 14 residues long. The CDR3 sequence is CSAFSGALTDTQYF. As DNA, the CDR3 is TGCAGTGCCTTTAGCGGGGCTCTCACAGATACGCAGTATTTT.